This T cell receptor (beta chain) derives from a study of T cells of healthy individuals. TCRdb fed the 5' RACE reads into MiXCR, producing one record per CDR3 protein. The data hold 100,000 or so distinct CDR3 sequences, with 15% to 20% observed a single time. The V segment lost 6 bases and the J segment 4 bases; nucleotides outside the gene matches: 6. This CDR3 has 15 residues. Germline V gene data show CDR1 as MNHEY and CDR2 as SVGAGI. On this clonotype itself: This sequence may be a read error, since a much larger clone differs from it by one base. This CDR3 is missing its conserved last phenylalanine or tryptophan, likely due to a read error.

V and J are TRBV6-5 and TRBJ2-2; TRBD1 matches at 9 bases. This receptor was obtained from a human donor in good health. This CDR3 reads CASSHSDRGTGELFS. For the CDR3, the DNA is TGTGCCAGCAGCCACTCGGACAGGGGCACCGGGGAGCTGTTTTCT.